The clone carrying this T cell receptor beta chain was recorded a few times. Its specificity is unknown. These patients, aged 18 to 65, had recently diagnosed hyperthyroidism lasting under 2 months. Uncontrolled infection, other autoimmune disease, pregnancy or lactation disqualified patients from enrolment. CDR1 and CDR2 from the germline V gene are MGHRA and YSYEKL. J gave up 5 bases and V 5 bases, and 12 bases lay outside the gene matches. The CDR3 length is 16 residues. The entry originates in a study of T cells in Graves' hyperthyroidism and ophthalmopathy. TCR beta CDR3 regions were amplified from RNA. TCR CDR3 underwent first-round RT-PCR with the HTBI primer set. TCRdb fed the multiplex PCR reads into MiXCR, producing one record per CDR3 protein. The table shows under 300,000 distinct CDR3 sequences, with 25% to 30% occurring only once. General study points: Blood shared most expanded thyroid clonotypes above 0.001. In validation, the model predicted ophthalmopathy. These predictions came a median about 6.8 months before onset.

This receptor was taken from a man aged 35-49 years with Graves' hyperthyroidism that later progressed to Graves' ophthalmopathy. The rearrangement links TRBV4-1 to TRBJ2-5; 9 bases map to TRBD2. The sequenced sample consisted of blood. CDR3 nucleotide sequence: TGCGCCAGCAGCGGCGGGCAGCGGGAGGTGTGGGAGACCCAGTACTTC. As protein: CASSGGQREVWETQYF.